This TCR beta chain was found in a study of cytomegalovirus exposure and HLA in healthy donors. Amplification used 60 Vbeta primers and 13 Jbeta primers. This table comes from immunoSEQ multiplex PCR, and its TCRdb copy is limited to in-frame clones, with some not included. The profile shows fewer than 200,000 clones, 75% to 90% of them singletons. Trimming removed 5 bases at V and 0 bases at J, with 16 bases between. CDR1 and CDR2 from the germline V gene are KGHSH and LQKENI. The CDR3 sequence is 17 residues long. The sample holds one count of this clone. The sequenced sample consisted of PBMCs. V usage is TRBV18 and J usage is TRBJ1-4, with D maybe TRBD1 (6 bases). The receptor was derived from a man aged 50 to 59 in good health and CMV-seronegative. CDR3 region: CASSERQGSATNEKLFF. CDR3 nucleotides: TGTGCCAGCTCAGAGCGCCAGGGGTCTGCAACTAATGAAAAACTGTTTTTT.